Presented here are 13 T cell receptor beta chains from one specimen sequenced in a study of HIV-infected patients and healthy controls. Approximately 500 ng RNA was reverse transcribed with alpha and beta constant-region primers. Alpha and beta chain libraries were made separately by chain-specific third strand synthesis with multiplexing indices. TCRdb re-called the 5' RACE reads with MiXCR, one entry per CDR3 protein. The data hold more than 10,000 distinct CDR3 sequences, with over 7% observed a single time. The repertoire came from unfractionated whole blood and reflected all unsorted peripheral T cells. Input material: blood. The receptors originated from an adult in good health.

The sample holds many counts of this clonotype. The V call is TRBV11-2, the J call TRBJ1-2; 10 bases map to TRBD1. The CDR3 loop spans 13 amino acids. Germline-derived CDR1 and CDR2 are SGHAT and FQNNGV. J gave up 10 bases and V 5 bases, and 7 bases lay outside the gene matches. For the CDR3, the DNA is TGTGCCAGCAGCCCAGGGACAGGGGTTGTCTACACCTTC. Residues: CASSPGTGVVYTF.

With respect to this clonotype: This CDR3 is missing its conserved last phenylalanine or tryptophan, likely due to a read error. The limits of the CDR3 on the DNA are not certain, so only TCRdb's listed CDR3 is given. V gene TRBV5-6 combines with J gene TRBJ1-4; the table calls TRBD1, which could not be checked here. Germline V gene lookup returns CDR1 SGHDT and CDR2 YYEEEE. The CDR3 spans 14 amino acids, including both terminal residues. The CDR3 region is CASSLRTATLATDL.

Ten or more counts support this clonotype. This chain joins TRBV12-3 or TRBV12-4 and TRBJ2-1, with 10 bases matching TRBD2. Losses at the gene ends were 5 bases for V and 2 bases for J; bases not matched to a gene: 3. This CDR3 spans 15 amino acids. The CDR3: CASSPGTSAYNEQFF. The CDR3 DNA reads TGTGCCAGCAGTCCTGGGACTAGCGCCTACAATGAGCAGTTCTTC.

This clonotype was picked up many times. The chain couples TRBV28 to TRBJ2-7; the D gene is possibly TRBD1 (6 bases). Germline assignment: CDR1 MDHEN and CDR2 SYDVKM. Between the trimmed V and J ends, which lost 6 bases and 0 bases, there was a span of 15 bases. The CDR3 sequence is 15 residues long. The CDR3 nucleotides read TGTGCCAGCAGCAAGGAGACAGGCCTCTCCTACGAGCAGTACTTC. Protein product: CASSKETGLSYEQYF.

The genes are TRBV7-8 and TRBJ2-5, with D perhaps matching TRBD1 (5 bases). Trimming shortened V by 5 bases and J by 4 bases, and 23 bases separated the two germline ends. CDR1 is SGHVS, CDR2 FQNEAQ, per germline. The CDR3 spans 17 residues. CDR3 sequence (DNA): TGTGCCAGCAGCCCGGGCGTTGGGGCGTTGGGTAGAGAGACCCAGTACTTC. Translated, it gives CASSPGVGALGRETQYF. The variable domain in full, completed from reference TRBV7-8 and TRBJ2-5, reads GAGVSQSPRYKVAKRGQDVALRCDPISGHVSLFWYQQALGQGPEFLTYFQNEAQLDKSGLPSDRFFAERPEGSVSTLKIQRTQQEDSAVYLCASSPGVGALGRETQYFGPGTRLLVL.

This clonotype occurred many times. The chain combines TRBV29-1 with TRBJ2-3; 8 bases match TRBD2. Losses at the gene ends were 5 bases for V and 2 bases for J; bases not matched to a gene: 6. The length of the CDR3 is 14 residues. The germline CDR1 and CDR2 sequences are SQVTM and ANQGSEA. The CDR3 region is CSVSTGGDTDTQYF. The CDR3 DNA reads TGCAGCGTTTCGACGGGGGGGGACACAGATACGCAGTATTTT.

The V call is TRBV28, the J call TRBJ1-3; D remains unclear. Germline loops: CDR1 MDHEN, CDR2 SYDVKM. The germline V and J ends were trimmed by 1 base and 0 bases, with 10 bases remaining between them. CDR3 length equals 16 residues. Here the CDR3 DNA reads TGTGCCAGCAGTTTATCGCTTGGAGTCTCTGGAAACACCATATATTTT. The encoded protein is CASSLSLGVSGNTIYF.

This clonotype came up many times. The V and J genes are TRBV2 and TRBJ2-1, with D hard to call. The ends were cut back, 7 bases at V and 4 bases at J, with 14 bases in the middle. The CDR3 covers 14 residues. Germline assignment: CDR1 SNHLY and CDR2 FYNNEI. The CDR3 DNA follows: TGTGCCAGCAAGGCGAGAACCTCATACAATGAGCAGTTCTTC. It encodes CASKARTSYNEQFF.

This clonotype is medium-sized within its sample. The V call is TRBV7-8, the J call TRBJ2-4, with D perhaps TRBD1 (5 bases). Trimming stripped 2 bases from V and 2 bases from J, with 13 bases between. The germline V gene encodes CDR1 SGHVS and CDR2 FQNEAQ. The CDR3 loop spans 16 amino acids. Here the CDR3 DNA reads TGTGCCAGCAGCTTATACGAAGGACAAACCAAAAACATTCAGTACTTC. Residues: CASSLYEGQTKNIQYF.

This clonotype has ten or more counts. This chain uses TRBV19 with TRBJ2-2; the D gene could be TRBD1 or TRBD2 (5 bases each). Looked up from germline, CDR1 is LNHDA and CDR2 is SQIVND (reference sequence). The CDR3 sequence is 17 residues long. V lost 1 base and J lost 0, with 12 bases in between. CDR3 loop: CASSIGWGPTNTGELFF. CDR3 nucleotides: TGTGCCAGTAGTATAGGTTGGGGACCTACGAACACCGGGGAGCTGTTTTTT.

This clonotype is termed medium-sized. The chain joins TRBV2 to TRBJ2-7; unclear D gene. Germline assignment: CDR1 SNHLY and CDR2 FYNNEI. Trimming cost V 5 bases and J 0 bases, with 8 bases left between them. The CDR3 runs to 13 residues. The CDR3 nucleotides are TGTGCCAGCAGTCGAGGTAGCTCCTACGAGCAGTACTTC. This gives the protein CASSRGSSYEQYF.

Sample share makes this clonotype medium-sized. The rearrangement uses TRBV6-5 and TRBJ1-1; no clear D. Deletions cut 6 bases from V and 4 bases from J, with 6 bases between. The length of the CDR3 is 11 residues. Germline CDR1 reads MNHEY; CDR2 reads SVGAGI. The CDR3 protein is CASRSPTEAFF. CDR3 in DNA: TGTGCCAGCAGGTCCCCCACTGAAGCTTTCTTT.

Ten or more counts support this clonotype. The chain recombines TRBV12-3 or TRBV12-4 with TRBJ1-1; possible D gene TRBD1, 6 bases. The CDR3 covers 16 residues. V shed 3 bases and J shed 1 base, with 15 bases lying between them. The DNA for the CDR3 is TGTGCCAGCAGTTTGGGGGGGGGACATAAGAACACTGAAGCTTTCTTT. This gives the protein CASSLGGGHKNTEAFF.